Listed below are T cell receptor beta chains from one sample, sequenced in a study of shared clonotypes between healthy human individuals. Clones were read by immunoSEQ multiplex PCR, and TCRdb kept only the in-frame ones, dropping some. The sample consists of 2 million to 2.5 million clones, approximately 96% of them appearing once. The sample was naive CD4+ T cells sorted from blood. These receptors were obtained from a man aged 18 to 30 in good health. The CDR3 runs from the conserved cysteine through the conserved F or W. The order of the fields is clone size, D gene, J gene, V gene, CDR3 DNA, CDR3 protein. The D gene is left open where the match is weak. Clone size is given for some rows only: seen once, a few or many times, or a class if the clone is expanded.

abundance: -; d_gene: TRBD2; j_gene: TRBJ2-1; v_gene: TRBV5-1; CDR3nt: TGCGCCAGCAGCACGGGACTAGCGGGGGAGCAGTTCTTC; CDR3aa: CASSTGLAGEQFF
abundance: -; d_gene: TRBD2; j_gene: TRBJ2-2; v_gene: TRBV7-2; CDR3nt: TGTGCCAGCAGCCGACTAGCGGGAAAGGGCGGGGAGCTGTTTTTT; CDR3aa: CASSRLAGKGGELFF
abundance: -; d_gene: TRBD1; j_gene: TRBJ2-3; v_gene: TRBV6-5; CDR3nt: TGTGCCAGCAGTTTGGGACAGGGAACAGATACGCAGTATTTT; CDR3aa: CASSLGQGTDTQYF
abundance: -; d_gene: TRBD1; j_gene: TRBJ1-1; v_gene: TRBV29-1; CDR3nt: TGCAGCGTGGGGGACAGACTGAACACTGAAGCTTTCTTT; CDR3aa: CSVGDRLNTEAFF
abundance: -; d_gene: TRBD1; j_gene: TRBJ1-4; v_gene: TRBV11-2; CDR3nt: TGTGCCAGCAGCTCGGGACAGACTAATGAAAAACTGTTTTTT; CDR3aa: CASSSGQTNEKLFF
abundance: once; d_gene: -; j_gene: TRBJ1-3; v_gene: TRBV5-1; CDR3nt: TGCGCCAGCAGCCCGGGACACAACTCTGGAAACACCATATATTTT; CDR3aa: CASSPGHNSGNTIYF
abundance: -; d_gene: TRBD2; j_gene: TRBJ2-1; v_gene: TRBV18; CDR3nt: TGTGCCAGCTCACAACCGGGACTAGCGGGGGGCAATGAGCAGTTCTTC; CDR3aa: CASSQPGLAGGNEQFF
abundance: -; d_gene: TRBD1; j_gene: TRBJ1-1; v_gene: TRBV6-6; CDR3nt: TGTGCCAGCGACAGGGGGCTGCAGAACACTGAAGCTTTCTTT; CDR3aa: CASDRGLQNTEAFF
abundance: -; d_gene: TRBD1; j_gene: TRBJ1-1; v_gene: TRBV5-4; CDR3nt: TGTGCCAGCAGCCCAGGGGGGGCCACTGAAGCTTTCTTT; CDR3aa: CASSPGGATEAFF
abundance: -; d_gene: TRBD1; j_gene: TRBJ1-1; v_gene: TRBV5-1; CDR3nt: TGCGCCAGCAGCGGACGGACAGGGTCGGCCACTGAAGCTTTCTTT; CDR3aa: CASSGRTGSATEAFF
abundance: -; d_gene: -; j_gene: TRBJ1-2; v_gene: TRBV7-9; CDR3nt: TGTGCCAGCACCCTAGGGGCCCTCACCTATGGCTACACCTTC; CDR3aa: CASTLGALTYGYTF
abundance: -; d_gene: -; j_gene: TRBJ2-2; v_gene: TRBV10-1; CDR3nt: TGCGCCAGCAGTGGAGCGGGTAGGATCGGGGAGCTGTTTTTT; CDR3aa: CASSGAGRIGELFF
abundance: -; d_gene: -; j_gene: TRBJ1-4; v_gene: TRBV19; CDR3nt: TGTGCCAGTAGTATAATGCTTTATGAAAAACTGTTTTTT; CDR3aa: CASSIMLYEKLFF
abundance: -; d_gene: TRBD2; j_gene: TRBJ2-1; v_gene: TRBV4-3; CDR3nt: TGCGCCAGCAGCCAAGCCAGCGGGAGAGGCAATGAGCAGTTCTTC; CDR3aa: CASSQASGRGNEQFF
abundance: -; d_gene: -; j_gene: TRBJ2-1; v_gene: TRBV27; CDR3nt: TGTGCCAGCAGTTCCCAGGGCGGTGAGCAGTTCTTC; CDR3aa: CASSSQGGEQFF
abundance: -; d_gene: -; j_gene: TRBJ1-5; v_gene: TRBV6-6; CDR3nt: TGTGCCAGCAGTTACGGGAATCAGCCCCAGCATTTT; CDR3aa: CASSYGNQPQHF
abundance: -; d_gene: -; j_gene: TRBJ2-7; v_gene: TRBV27; CDR3nt: TGTGCCAGCAGTTTATCGATTCTTTTCCAGCAGTACTTC; CDR3aa: CASSLSILFQQYF
abundance: -; d_gene: -; j_gene: TRBJ1-5; v_gene: TRBV27; CDR3nt: TGTGCCAGCAGTGGCAACAATCAGCCCCAGCATTTT; CDR3aa: CASSGNNQPQHF
abundance: -; d_gene: -; j_gene: TRBJ2-7; v_gene: TRBV7-2; CDR3nt: TGTGCCAGCAGCTTAGGTAGTGGAGGAAAAAACTCCTACGAGCAGTACTTC; CDR3aa: CASSLGSGGKNSYEQYF
abundance: -; d_gene: TRBD1; j_gene: TRBJ2-5; v_gene: TRBV5-1; CDR3nt: TGCGCCAGCAGCTTATTCGGGACAGGGGTAGAGACCCAGTACTTC; CDR3aa: CASSLFGTGVETQYF
abundance: -; d_gene: -; j_gene: TRBJ2-2; v_gene: TRBV14; CDR3nt: TGTGCCAGCAGCCAAGTCTTGGGCCTCTGGGGCACCGGGGAGCTGTTTTTT; CDR3aa: CASSQVLGLWGTGELFF
abundance: -; d_gene: TRBD1; j_gene: TRBJ2-7; v_gene: TRBV10-3; CDR3nt: TGTGCCATCAGTGAGACCGGGACAGGGTACGAGCAGTACTTC; CDR3aa: CAISETGTGYEQYF
abundance: -; d_gene: TRBD1; j_gene: TRBJ1-4; v_gene: TRBV5-1; CDR3nt: TGCGCCAGCAGGGCGACAGGGCAGGAGGAAAAACTGTTTTTT; CDR3aa: CASRATGQEEKLFF
abundance: -; d_gene: TRBD1; j_gene: TRBJ1-2; v_gene: TRBV6-1; CDR3nt: TGTGCCAGCAGTGAAGTAGGGGGCGCTAGGGGCTACACCTTC; CDR3aa: CASSEVGGARGYTF
abundance: -; d_gene: TRBD1; j_gene: TRBJ1-5; v_gene: TRBV27; CDR3nt: TGTGCCAGCAGCCGACAGGGACGAGTCGGCAATCAGCCCCAGCATTTT; CDR3aa: CASSRQGRVGNQPQHF
abundance: -; d_gene: TRBD2; j_gene: TRBJ2-7; v_gene: TRBV28; CDR3nt: TGTGCCAGCAGTTTAGGACTAGCGGCCGCCTACGAGCAGTACTTC; CDR3aa: CASSLGLAAAYEQYF
abundance: -; d_gene: -; j_gene: TRBJ1-4; v_gene: TRBV5-1; CDR3nt: TGCGCCAGCAGCTTGGCCTGGGGAGGGGGTGAAAAACTGTTTTTT; CDR3aa: CASSLAWGGGEKLFF
abundance: -; d_gene: -; j_gene: TRBJ1-4; v_gene: TRBV30; CDR3nt: TGTGCCTGGAGTGTACCGCCCGATGAAAAACTGTTTTTT; CDR3aa: CAWSVPPDEKLFF
abundance: once; d_gene: -; j_gene: TRBJ1-5; v_gene: TRBV27; CDR3nt: TGTGCCAGCAGTCTGGGGAGAGTTCAGCCCCAGCATTTT; CDR3aa: CASSLGRVQPQHF
abundance: -; d_gene: TRBD1; j_gene: TRBJ1-1; v_gene: TRBV11-3; CDR3nt: TGTGCCAGCAGCACAGGACAGGGAGAGACTGAAGCTTTCTTT; CDR3aa: CASSTGQGETEAFF
abundance: -; d_gene: TRBD1; j_gene: TRBJ2-5; v_gene: TRBV7-9; CDR3nt: TGTGCCAGCAGCTGGACAGGCCAAGAGACCCAGTACTTC; CDR3aa: CASSWTGQETQYF
abundance: -; d_gene: TRBD1; j_gene: TRBJ1-4; v_gene: TRBV5-4; CDR3nt: TGTGCCAGCAGCAAAGGGACAGGGGGCAGTGGGGAAAAACTGTTTTTT; CDR3aa: CASSKGTGGSGEKLFF
abundance: -; d_gene: TRBD2; j_gene: TRBJ2-2; v_gene: TRBV7-8; CDR3nt: TGTGCCAGCAGCTTAGCTAGCGGGGGTAGCACCGGGGAGCTGTTTTTT; CDR3aa: CASSLASGGSTGELFF
abundance: -; d_gene: TRBD1; j_gene: TRBJ1-4; v_gene: TRBV25-1; CDR3nt: TGTGCCAGCAGTGACACACAGGGGGCGGGTGAAAAACTGTTTTTT; CDR3aa: CASSDTQGAGEKLFF
abundance: once; d_gene: -; j_gene: TRBJ2-7; v_gene: TRBV7-6; CDR3nt: TGTGCCAGCAGTAAGGGCACAGGGTTAAACGAGCAGTACTTC; CDR3aa: CASSKGTGLNEQYF
abundance: -; d_gene: TRBD1; j_gene: TRBJ1-1; v_gene: TRBV6-5; CDR3nt: TGTGCCAGCAGTCTCCGACAGGGCAGCACTGAAGCTTTCTTT; CDR3aa: CASSLRQGSTEAFF
abundance: -; d_gene: TRBD2; j_gene: TRBJ2-1; v_gene: TRBV7-9; CDR3nt: TGTGCCAGCAGCTTGTCGGGGGGCTCCTACAATGAGCAGTTCTTC; CDR3aa: CASSLSGGSYNEQFF
abundance: -; d_gene: TRBD1; j_gene: TRBJ1-3; v_gene: TRBV7-3; CDR3nt: TGTGCCAGCAGCTCACAGGGGGCTGGAAACACCATATATTTT; CDR3aa: CASSSQGAGNTIYF
abundance: -; d_gene: -; j_gene: TRBJ2-1; v_gene: TRBV28; CDR3nt: TGTGCCAGCAGCCCCCCCACGGGGTTGTCCTACAATGAGCAGTTCTTC; CDR3aa: CASSPPTGLSYNEQFF
abundance: -; d_gene: -; j_gene: TRBJ1-2; v_gene: TRBV5-6; CDR3nt: TGTGCCAGCAGCTTGAGTCCTTTTGGTGGCTACACCTTC; CDR3aa: CASSLSPFGGYTF